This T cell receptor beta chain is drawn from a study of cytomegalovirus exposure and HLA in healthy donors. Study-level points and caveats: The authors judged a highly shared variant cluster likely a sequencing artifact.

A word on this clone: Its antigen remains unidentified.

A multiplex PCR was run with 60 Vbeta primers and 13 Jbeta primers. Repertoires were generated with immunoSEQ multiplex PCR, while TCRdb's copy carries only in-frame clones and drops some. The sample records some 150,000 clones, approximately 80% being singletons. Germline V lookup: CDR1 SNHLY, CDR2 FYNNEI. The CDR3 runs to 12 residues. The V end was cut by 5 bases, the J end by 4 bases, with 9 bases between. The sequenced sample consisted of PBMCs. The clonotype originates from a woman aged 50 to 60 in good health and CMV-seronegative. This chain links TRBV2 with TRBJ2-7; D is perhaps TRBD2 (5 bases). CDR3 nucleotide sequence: TGTGCCAGCAGTCGAACGGGGTACGAGCAGTACTTC. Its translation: CASSRTGYEQYF.